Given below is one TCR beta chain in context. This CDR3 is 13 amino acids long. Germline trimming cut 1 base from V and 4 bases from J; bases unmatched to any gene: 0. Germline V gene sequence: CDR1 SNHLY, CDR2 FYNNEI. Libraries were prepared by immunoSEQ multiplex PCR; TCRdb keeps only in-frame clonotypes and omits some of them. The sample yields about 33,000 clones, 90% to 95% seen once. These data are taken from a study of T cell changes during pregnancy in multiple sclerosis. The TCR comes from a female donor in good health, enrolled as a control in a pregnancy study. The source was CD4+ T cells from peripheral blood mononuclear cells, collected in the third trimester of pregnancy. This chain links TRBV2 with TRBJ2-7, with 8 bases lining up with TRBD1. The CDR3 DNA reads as TGTGCCAGCAGTGAAGGGACAGGGTACGAGCAGTACTTC. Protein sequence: CASSEGTGYEQYF.